Following are 28 T cell receptor beta chains from one sample sequenced in a study of PD-1 blockade in classical Hodgkin lymphoma. Sequencing used immunoSEQ multiplex PCR; TCRdb keeps in-frame clones, though not all of them. Of about 27,000 clones in the sample, 80% to 90% were seen once. Following autologous stem cell transplantation, relapse occurred in every patient, and exposure to brentuximab vedotin varied. Thawed PBMCs were the source of CD8+ T cells, obtained through magnetic negative selection. The sequenced sample was CD8+ T cells from blood, obtained at baseline. The receptors here all came from a human donor with classical Hodgkin lymphoma.

The chain recombines TRBV13 with TRBJ1-1; tentative D call: TRBD1 (5 bases). Germline V gene data show CDR1 as PRHDT and CDR2 as FYEKMQ (reference sequence). CDR3 length equals 14 residues. V was clipped by 4 bases and J by 7 bases, with 16 bases between them. CDR3 sequence: CASSSSLPTVEAFF. The CDR3 DNA follows: TGTGCCAGCAGCTCCTCTCTTCCGACAGTTGAAGCTTTCTTT. Full variable domain (remainder filled in from reference TRBV13 and TRBJ1-1): AAGVIQSPRHLIKEKRETATLKCYPIPRHDTVYWYQQGPGQDPQFLISFYEKMQSDKGSIPDRFSAQQFSDYHSELNMSSLELGDSALYFCASSSSLPTVEAFFGQGTRLTVV.

This clone was seen a single time. The chain recombines TRBV4-1 with TRBJ1-5; TRBD1 might be the D (6 bases). The CDR3 has 15 amino acids. Germline CDR1 MGHRA, CDR2 YSYEKL. V lost 0 bases to trimming and J lost 4 bases, with 10 bases between them. The CDR3 DNA is TGCGCCAGCAGCCAAGAACGGGGGGCAAATCAGCCCCAGCATTTT. It yields the protein CASSQERGANQPQHF.

As to this clone: The missing conserved phenylalanine or tryptophan at the end of this CDR3 makes a read error likely. The V gene is TRBV6-4, the J gene TRBJ1-2; D is uncertain. CDR1 MRHNA and CDR2 SNTAGT come from the germline V gene. The CDR3 runs 17 residues. V gave up 0 bases and J gave up 2 bases, with 16 bases separating them. CDR3 residues: CASSDSKHGSVNYGYTL. CDR3 sequence (DNA): TGTGCCAGCAGTGACTCGAAACACGGTTCGGTGAACTATGGCTACACCCTC.

V usage is TRBV7-6 and J usage is TRBJ2-7, with D tentatively TRBD1 or TRBD2 (5 bases each). V was pared by 5 bases and J by 7 bases, with 18 bases between. The germline V gene encodes CDR1 SGHVS and CDR2 FNYEAQ. The CDR3 length is 14 residues. The CDR3 sequence: CASSPEELAGEQYF. The CDR3 nucleotides are TGTGCCAGCAGCCCCGAGGAGCTAGCAGGGGAGCAGTACTTC.

This clone was detected only once. The chain combines TRBV11-1 with TRBJ2-3, with 7 positions matching TRBD2. The CDR3 consists of 16 residues. The V segment lost 5 bases and the J segment 2 bases; nucleotides outside the gene matches: 10. Per germline, CDR1 SGHAT and CDR2 FQDESV (reference sequence). The CDR3 DNA is TGTGCCAGCAGCCCACCATATCTAGCGGCCACAGATACGCAGTATTTT. Translated, it gives CASSPPYLAATDTQYF.

The CDR3 sequence is CASSSGTGRSYEQYF. The CDR3 DNA reads TGTGCCAGCAGCTCCGGGACGGGGAGGTCCTACGAGCAGTACTTC. The rearrangement joins TRBV11-1 to TRBJ2-7, with D maybe TRBD2 (6 bases). CDR3 size: 15 residues. Germline assignment: CDR1 SGHAT and CDR2 FQDESV (reference sequence). The ends were cut back, 4 bases at V and 1 base at J, with 14 bases in the middle.

The chain joins TRBV5-1 to TRBJ2-7, with D unresolved. There are 13 residues in the CDR3. Germline V gene data show CDR1 as SGHRS and CDR2 as YFSETQ. The ends were cut back, 2 bases at V and 6 bases at J, with 12 bases in the middle. The CDR3 is CASSLGYPREQYF. In DNA form, the CDR3 reads TGCGCCAGCAGCTTAGGCTACCCCCGCGAGCAGTACTTC. The variable domain in full, with the rest retrieved from reference TRBV5-1 and TRBJ2-7, is KAGVTQTPRYLIKTRGQQVTLSCSPISGHRSVSWYQQTPGQGLQFLFEYFSETQRNKGNFPGRFSGRQFSNSRSEMNVSTLELGDSALYLCASSLGYPREQYFGPGTRLTVT.

J is TRBJ2-3 and V is TRBV9; D gene unclear. Trimming left V 0 bases short and J 5 bases short, with 10 bases between. Germline V lookup: CDR1 SGDLS, CDR2 YYNGEE. The CDR3 sequence is 14 residues long. CDR3 DNA sequence: TGTGCCAGCAGCGTAGTCGAGCAGGTAGATACGCAGTATTTT. Translating it yields CASSVVEQVDTQYF.

The chain is built from TRBV30 and TRBJ2-7; 7 nucleotides agree with TRBD2. Trimming removed 1 base from V and 3 bases from J; junction bases left unmatched: 9. Germline CDR1 is GTSNPN and CDR2 is SVGIG (reference sequence). This CDR3 is built from 15 residues. CDR3 residues: CAWSEIAGVGYEQYF. CDR3 in DNA: TGTGCCTGGAGTGAGATCGCGGGAGTGGGCTACGAGCAGTACTTC.

By sample share, this clone is medium-sized. The chain is built from TRBV11-2 and TRBJ2-1, with D hard to call. This CDR3 region has 14 residues. Germline V gene sequence: CDR1 SGHAT, CDR2 FQNNGV. V lost 0 bases to trimming and J lost 6 bases, with 9 bases between them. The CDR3 spells CASSLDWTGNEQFF. CDR3 nucleotides: TGTGCCAGCAGCTTAGACTGGACGGGCAATGAGCAGTTCTTC. Together with reference TRBV11-2 and TRBJ2-1, the CDR3 gives the full variable domain: EAGVAQSPRYKIIEKRQSVAFWCNPISGHATLYWYQQILGQGPKLLIQFQNNGVVDDSQLPKDRFSAERLKGVDSTLKIQPAKLEDSAVYLCASSLDWTGNEQFFGPGTRLTVL.

The chain recombines TRBV28 with TRBJ1-1; maybe TRBD1 (5 bases). V was cut by 6 bases and J by 5 bases, with 16 bases left in between. The germline gives CDR1 MDHEN, CDR2 SYDVKM. The length of the CDR3 is 14 residues. The CDR3 reads CASSFHEGRTEAFF. For the CDR3, the DNA is TGTGCCAGCAGCTTCCACGAGGGGAGGACTGAAGCTTTCTTT.

The chain recombines TRBV9 with TRBJ2-6, with D unresolved. From germline, CDR1 is SGDLS and CDR2 YYNGEE. Trimming took 4 bases from V and 2 from J, leaving 13 bases between them. CDR3 length equals 16 residues. The CDR3 loop reads CASSPPTWPGANVLTF. The CDR3 DNA is TGTGCCAGCAGCCCGCCCACCTGGCCTGGGGCCAACGTCCTGACTTTC.

The genes are TRBV10-1 and TRBJ2-7; tentatively, D is TRBD1 or TRBD2 (5 bases each). CDR1 and CDR2 from the germline V gene are WNHNN and SYGVQD (reference sequence). The CDR3 consists of 13 residues. Trimming took off 4 bases at V and 4 bases at J, with 11 bases between the two ends. CDR3 bases: TGCGCCAGCAGTGGAGGGGCAGTGTACGAGCAGTACTTC. Translation gives CASSGGAVYEQYF.

V gene TRBV27 combines with J gene TRBJ2-1; 7 bases are shared with TRBD2. Germline trimming cut 6 bases from V and 7 bases from J; bases unmatched to any gene: 12. CDR3 length equals 15 residues. Germline-derived CDR1 and CDR2 are MNHEY and SMNVEV (reference sequence). DNA of the CDR3: TGTGCCAGCAGCCTCGCCGGGACTATCTCGAATGAGCAGTTCTTC. Residues: CASSLAGTISNEQFF.

The chain is built from TRBV13 and TRBJ2-1, with D unresolved. The ends were cut back, 3 bases at V and 8 bases at J, with 8 bases in the middle. CDR3 length: 12 amino acids. Per germline, CDR1 PRHDT and CDR2 FYEKMQ (reference sequence). CDR3: CASSFNGDEQFF. The DNA of the CDR3 is TGTGCCAGCAGCTTCAATGGCGATGAGCAGTTCTTC.

The chain carries TRBV18 and TRBJ1-1; the D gene is possibly TRBD1 (5 bases). The CDR3 spans 13 residues. V was cut by 8 bases and J by 1 base, with 11 bases left in between. Germline V gives CDR1 KGHSH, CDR2 LQKENI. CDR3 residues: CASHLTGNTEAFF. DNA for the CDR3: TGTGCCAGCCATCTAACAGGGAACACTGAAGCTTTCTTT.

V usage is TRBV9 and J usage is TRBJ2-7; the D is unclear. The germline CDR1 and CDR2 sequences are SGDLS and YYNGEE. The CDR3 is 12 residues long. CDR3 sequence reads: CAVLKVGDEQYF. CDR3 nucleotides: TGTGCGGTCCTAAAGGTAGGCGACGAGCAGTACTTC. Looking up the rest from reference TRBV9 and TRBJ2-7 gives the full variable domain: DSGVTQTPKHLITATGQRVTLRCSPRSGDLSVYWYQQSLDQGLQFLIQYYNGEERAKGNILERFSAQQFPDLHSELNLSSLELGDSALYFCAVLKVGDEQYFGPGTRLTVT.

The rearrangement links TRBV27 to TRBJ2-7; D remains unclear. The CDR3 runs 11 residues. Trimming cost V 6 bases and J 0 bases, with 3 bases left between them. CDR1 is MNHEY and CDR2 is SMNVEV in the germline V gene (reference sequence). CDR3 loop: CASSHSYEQYF. The CDR3 nucleotides read TGTGCCAGCAGCCACTCCTACGAGCAGTACTTC.

The J gene is TRBJ2-2, the V gene TRBV5-5, with TRBD1 matching over 7 bases. Germline V gene lookup returns CDR1 SGHKS and CDR2 YYEKEE (reference sequence). V was pared by 5 bases and J by 2 bases, with 9 bases of the junction left unmatched. The CDR3 length is 16 residues. CDR3 bases: TGTGCCAGCAGTCTAGACAGGGTCCGCAACACCGGGGAGCTGTTTTTT. It translates to CASSLDRVRNTGELFF.

By frequency in the sample, this clone is medium-sized. The rearrangement uses TRBV6-5 and TRBJ1-1; D unresolved. Trimming stripped 1 base from V and 1 base from J, with 7 bases between. Per the germline V gene, CDR1 is MNHEY and CDR2 is SVGAGI. This CDR3 is built from 14 residues. CDR3 in amino acids: CASSYYTENTEAFF. As DNA, the CDR3 is TGTGCCAGCAGTTACTACACAGAGAACACTGAAGCTTTCTTT.

This clone was seen once. The chain is built from TRBV27 and TRBJ1-2; D is perhaps TRBD1 (5 bases). CDR1 and CDR2 from the germline V gene are MNHEY and SMNVEV (reference sequence). V was cut by 0 bases and J by 3 bases, with 5 bases left in between. This CDR3 is 13 amino acids long. This chain's CDR3 is CASSLSGDYGYTF. Written as DNA, the CDR3 is TGTGCCAGCAGTTTATCGGGGGACTATGGCTACACCTTC.

This clone was seen a single time. The chain has TRBV4-1 and TRBJ2-7; D may be TRBD1 (6 bases). Between the trimmed V and J ends, which lost 0 bases and 5 bases, there was a span of 17 bases. The CDR3 covers 16 residues. CDR1 is MGHRA, CDR2 YSYEKL, per germline. The CDR3 region is CASSQEGRGKGNEQYF. The CDR3 DNA reads as TGCGCCAGCAGCCAAGAAGGCAGGGGAAAGGGGAACGAGCAGTACTTC.

The chain links TRBV9 to TRBJ2-7, with no clear D. The CDR3 covers 13 residues. Germline CDR1 is SGDLS and CDR2 is YYNGEE. V was pared by 3 bases and J by 0 bases, with 7 bases between. CDR3 in amino acids: CASSGTASYEQYF. In DNA form, the CDR3 reads TGTGCCAGCAGCGGGACGGCCTCCTACGAGCAGTACTTC. Variable domain in full (rest from reference TRBV9 and TRBJ2-7): DSGVTQTPKHLITATGQRVTLRCSPRSGDLSVYWYQQSLDQGLQFLIQYYNGEERAKGNILERFSAQQFPDLHSELNLSSLELGDSALYFCASSGTASYEQYFGPGTRLTVT.

The CDR3 region has the DNA TGTGCCAGTAGGGCTATCACAGGGGGCGCGGAGACCCAGTACTTC. Its translation: CASRAITGGAETQYF. V usage is TRBV19 and J usage is TRBJ2-5; the match to TRBD1 covers 9 bases. Germline CDR1 and CDR2: LNHDA and SQIVND (reference sequence). V gave up 6 bases and J gave up 5 bases; unmatched junction bases: 10. This CDR3 has 15 residues.

V is TRBV27 and J is TRBJ2-1, with 8 bases that match TRBD2. The CDR3 length is 15 residues. Germline-derived CDR1 and CDR2 are MNHEY and SMNVEV (reference sequence). J was trimmed by 4 bases and V by 7 bases; bases with no gene match: 9. DNA of the CDR3: TGTGCCAGCAACTGGGGGACGGGAGGGTACAATGAGCAGTTCTTC. Translated: CASNWGTGGYNEQFF.

The rearrangement uses TRBV5-1 and TRBJ1-2; possible D gene TRBD1, 5 bases. Trimming took off 0 bases at V and 9 bases at J, with 18 bases between the two ends. The CDR3 is 15 amino acids. CDR1 and CDR2 (germline): SGHRS, YFSETQ. The CDR3 DNA reads TGCGCCAGCAGCTTGGACGGGGGAAGAGGTGGACGCTACACCTTC. Amino acid sequence: CASSLDGGRGGRYTF.

V and J are TRBV29-1 and TRBJ1-1; 7 bases line up with TRBD1. The CDR3 sequence is 14 residues long. Germline lookup yields CDR1 SQVTM and CDR2 ANQGSEA. V was clipped by 0 bases and J by 1 base; unmatched bases: 2. The CDR3 DNA is TGCAGCGTTGAAGATGGGACAGCGAACACTGAAGCTTTCTTT. Its protein product is CSVEDGTANTEAFF. Full variable domain (outside the CDR3, taken from reference TRBV29-1 and TRBJ1-1): SAVISQKPSRDICQRGTSLTIQCQVDSQVTMMFWYRQQPGQSLTLIATANQGSEATYESGFVIDKFPISRPNLTFSTLTVSNMSPEDSSIYLCSVEDGTANTEAFFGQGTRLTVV.

This clone was seen only a few times. The genes are TRBV29-1 and TRBJ2-2; D may be TRBD1 or TRBD2 (5 bases each). The CDR3 is 10 amino acids. The V end lost 4 bases, the J end lost 10 bases, and 7 bases lay between the germline ends. From germline, CDR1 is SQVTM and CDR2 ANQGSEA. The CDR3 region has the DNA TGCAGCGTTGGGGGGAAGGAGCTGTTTTTT. This gives the protein CSVGGKELFF.